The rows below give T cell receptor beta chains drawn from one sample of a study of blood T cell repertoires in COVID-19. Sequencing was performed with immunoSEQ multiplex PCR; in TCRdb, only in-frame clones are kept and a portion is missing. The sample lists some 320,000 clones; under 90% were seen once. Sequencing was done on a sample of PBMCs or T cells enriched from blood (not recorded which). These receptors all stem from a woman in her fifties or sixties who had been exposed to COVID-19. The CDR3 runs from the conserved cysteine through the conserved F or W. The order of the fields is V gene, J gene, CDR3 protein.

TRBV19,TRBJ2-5,CASGPGTSELEETQYF
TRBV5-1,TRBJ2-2,CASSGGDTGELFF
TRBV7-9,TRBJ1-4,CASSNWDRGWEKLFF
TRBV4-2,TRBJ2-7,CASSQDQGSYEQYF
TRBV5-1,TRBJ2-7,CASSLDTRGGSGEQYF
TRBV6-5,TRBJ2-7,CASSYQGFLYF
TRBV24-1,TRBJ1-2,CATSAGQGGYTF
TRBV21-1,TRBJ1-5,CASFRRDSHKEGNQPQHF
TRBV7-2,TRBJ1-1,CASSLDRGRRAFF
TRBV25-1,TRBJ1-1,CASSAPRTGGNTEAFF
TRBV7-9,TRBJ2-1,CASSLLPGQGQFF
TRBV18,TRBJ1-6,CASSPTVLSSYNSPLHF
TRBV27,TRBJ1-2,CASSLRQFYGYTF
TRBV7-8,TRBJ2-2,CASSLVGTGLNTGELFF
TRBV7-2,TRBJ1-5,CASSGQGVQPQHF
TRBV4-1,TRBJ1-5,CASSQDLGGQGASQPQHF
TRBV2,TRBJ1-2,CASSELVGDYGYTF
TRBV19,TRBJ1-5,CASQTDRAEPQHF
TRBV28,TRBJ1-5,CASSRSLGENQPQHF
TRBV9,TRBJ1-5,CASSVSGGEPQHF
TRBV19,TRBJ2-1,CASSTQAGGYNEQFF
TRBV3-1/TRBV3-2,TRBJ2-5,CASSQGLATQETQYF
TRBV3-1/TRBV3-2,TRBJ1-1,CASSQGPTGVTEAFF
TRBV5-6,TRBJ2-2,CASSRTVTGELFF
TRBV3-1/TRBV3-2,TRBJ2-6,CASSSGSANVLTF
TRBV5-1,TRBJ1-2,CASSLSGSPYGYTF
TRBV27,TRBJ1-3,CASSSRTGGRGNTIYF
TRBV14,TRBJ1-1,CASSQRPGSEAFF
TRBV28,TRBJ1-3,CASRSAGRTRGNTIYF
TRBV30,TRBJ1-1,CAWDRDYTEAFF
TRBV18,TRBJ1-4,CASSSLQGRLLEKLFF
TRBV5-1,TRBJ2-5,CASSNPTQETQYF
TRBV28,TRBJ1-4,CASSPLTGGDREKLFF
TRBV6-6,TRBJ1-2,CASSQRGEPNYGYTF
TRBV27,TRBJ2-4,CASSLSGLGLMSAKNIQYF
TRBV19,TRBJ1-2,CASSINRGLYGYTF
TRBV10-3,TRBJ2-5,CATGGANQETQYF
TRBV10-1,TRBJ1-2,CASSDSPAANYGYTF
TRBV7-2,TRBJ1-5,CASSLTTGDNQPQHF
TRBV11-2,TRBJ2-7,CASSPDRVVGEQYF
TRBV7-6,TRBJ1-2,CASSLETREFGEGYTF
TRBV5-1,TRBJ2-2,CASSSYSIDRANTGELFF
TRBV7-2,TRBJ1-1,CASSARSRDITEAFF
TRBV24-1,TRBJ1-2,CATSDSQYYGYTF
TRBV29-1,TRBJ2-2,CSVEGQGVGELFF
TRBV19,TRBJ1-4,CASRGREEKLFF
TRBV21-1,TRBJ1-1,CASSKAGGGYTEAFF
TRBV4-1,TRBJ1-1,CASSQGREATTEAFF
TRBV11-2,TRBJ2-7,CASSPTWSSYEQYF
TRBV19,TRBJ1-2,CASTEGSYYGYTF
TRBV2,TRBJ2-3,CASRDPGTGRSTDTQYF
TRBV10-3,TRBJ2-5,CATGSGTWETQYF